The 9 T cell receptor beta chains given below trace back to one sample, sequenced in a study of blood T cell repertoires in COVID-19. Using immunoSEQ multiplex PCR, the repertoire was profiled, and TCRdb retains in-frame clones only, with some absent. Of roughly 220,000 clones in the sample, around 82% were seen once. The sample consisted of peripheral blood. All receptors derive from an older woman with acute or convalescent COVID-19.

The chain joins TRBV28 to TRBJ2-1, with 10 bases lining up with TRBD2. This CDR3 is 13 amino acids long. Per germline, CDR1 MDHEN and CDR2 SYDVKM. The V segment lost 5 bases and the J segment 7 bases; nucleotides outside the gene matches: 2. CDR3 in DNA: TGTGCCAGCAGTCCAGCGGGGGGGAATGAGCAGTTCTTC. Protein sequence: CASSPAGGNEQFF.

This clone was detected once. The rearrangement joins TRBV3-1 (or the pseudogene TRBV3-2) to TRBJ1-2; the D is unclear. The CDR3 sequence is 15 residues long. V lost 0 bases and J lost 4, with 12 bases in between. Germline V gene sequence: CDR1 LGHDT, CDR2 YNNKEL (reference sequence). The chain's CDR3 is CASSQDPGLSYGYTF. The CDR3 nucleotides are TGTGCCAGCAGCCAAGATCCTGGGCTATCCTATGGCTACACCTTC.

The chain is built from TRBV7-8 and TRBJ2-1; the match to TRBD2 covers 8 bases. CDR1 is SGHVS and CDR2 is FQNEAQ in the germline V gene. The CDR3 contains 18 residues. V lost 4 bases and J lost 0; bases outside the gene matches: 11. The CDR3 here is CASSSLASGLSSYNEQFF. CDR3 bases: TGTGCCAGCAGCTCTTTGGCTAGCGGGCTGAGCTCCTACAATGAGCAGTTCTTC.

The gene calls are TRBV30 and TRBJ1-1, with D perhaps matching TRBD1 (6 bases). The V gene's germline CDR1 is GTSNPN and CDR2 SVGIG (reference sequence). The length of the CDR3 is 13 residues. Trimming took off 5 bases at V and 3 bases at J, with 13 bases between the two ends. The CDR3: CAWQGNIDTEAFF. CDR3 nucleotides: TGTGCCTGGCAGGGGAATATCGACACTGAAGCTTTCTTT.

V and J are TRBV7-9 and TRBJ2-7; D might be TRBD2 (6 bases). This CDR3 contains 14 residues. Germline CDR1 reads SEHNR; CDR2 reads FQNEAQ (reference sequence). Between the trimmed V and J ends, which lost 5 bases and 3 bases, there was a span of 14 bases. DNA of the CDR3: TGTGCCAGCAGCCCAGCCGGGCGGGACTACGAGCAGTACTTC. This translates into CASSPAGRDYEQYF.

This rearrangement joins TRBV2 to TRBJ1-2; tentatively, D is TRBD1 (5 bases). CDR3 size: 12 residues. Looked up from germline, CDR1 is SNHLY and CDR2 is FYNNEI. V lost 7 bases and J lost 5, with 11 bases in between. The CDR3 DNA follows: TGTGCCAGCACCGGGACTGATTATGGCTACACCTTC. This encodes CASTGTDYGYTF.

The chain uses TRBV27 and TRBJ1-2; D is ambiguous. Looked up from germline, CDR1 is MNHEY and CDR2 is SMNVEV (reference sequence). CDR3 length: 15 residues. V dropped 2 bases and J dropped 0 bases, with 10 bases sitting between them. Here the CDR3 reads CASSLGPNTNYGYTF. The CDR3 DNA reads TGTGCCAGCAGTTTAGGGCCGAACACTAACTATGGCTACACCTTC.

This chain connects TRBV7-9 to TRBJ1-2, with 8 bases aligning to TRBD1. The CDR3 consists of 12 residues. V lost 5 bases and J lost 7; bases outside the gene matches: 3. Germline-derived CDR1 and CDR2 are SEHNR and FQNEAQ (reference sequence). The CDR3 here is CASSEQGGGYTF. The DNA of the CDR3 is TGTGCCAGCAGCGAACAGGGGGGTGGCTACACCTTC. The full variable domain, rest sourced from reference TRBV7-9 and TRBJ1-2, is DTGVSQNPRHKITKRGQNVTFRCDPISEHNRLYWYRQTLGQGPEFLTYFQNEAQLEKSRLLSDRFSAERPKGSFSTLEIQRTEQGDSAMYLCASSEQGGGYTFGSGTRLTVV.

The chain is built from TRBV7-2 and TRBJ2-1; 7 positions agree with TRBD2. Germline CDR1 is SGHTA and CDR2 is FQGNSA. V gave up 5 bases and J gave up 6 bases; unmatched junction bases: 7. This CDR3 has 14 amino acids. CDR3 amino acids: CASSGWGGLNEQFF. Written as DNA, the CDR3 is TGTGCCAGCAGCGGATGGGGGGGACTCAATGAGCAGTTCTTC.